These T cell receptor beta chains were read from a single sample in a study of post-analysis software for immune sequencing data. A single record per CDR3 protein comes from TCRdb applying MiXCR to the PCR reads. The table includes hundreds of thousands of distinct CDR3 sequences, 25% to 30% detected once. Material for sequencing was blood. Every receptor here comes from a girl aged 10-17 years with multiple sclerosis. Both conserved end residues are part of each CDR3. D genes are given only for firm matches. Clone size is stated in some rows and not others, as once, few, many or a class when expanded.

size: few
J: TRBJ2-3
D: TRBD2
V: TRBV7-2
CDR3: CATRTSGRASEDTQYF
DNA: TGTGCCACCCGGACTAGCGGGAGGGCCAGTGAGGATACGCAGTATTTT

size: many
J: TRBJ2-1
D: .
V: TRBV7-9
CDR3: CASISGGSYEQFF
DNA: TGTGCCAGCATCTCCGGGGGCAGCTATGAGCAGTTCTTC

size: .
J: TRBJ2-5
D: .
V: TRBV7-9
CDR3: CASSVVGLQETQYF
DNA: TGTGCCAGCAGCGTAGTGGGCCTTCAAGAGACCCAGTACTTC

size: .
J: TRBJ2-3
D: .
V: TRBV11-2
CDR3: CASSPRLARTDTQYF
DNA: TGTGCCAGCAGCCCGCGCTTGGCCCGCACAGATACGCAGTATTTT

size: many
J: TRBJ2-5
D: .
V: TRBV4-1
CDR3: CASSHDRDGAAQETQYF
DNA: TGCGCCAGCAGCCATGATCGGGACGGGGCCGCACAAGAGACCCAGTACTTC

size: .
J: TRBJ2-2
D: .
V: TRBV12-3/TRBV12-4
CDR3: CASSPHRANTGELFF
DNA: TGTGCCAGCAGCCCTCATAGGGCGAACACCGGGGAGCTGTTTTTT

size: .
J: TRBJ2-5
D: TRBD1
V: TRBV7-2
CDR3: CASSLQTGGETQYF
DNA: TGTGCCAGCAGCTTACAGACAGGGGGAGAGACCCAGTACTTC

size: few
J: TRBJ2-1
D: TRBD2
V: TRBV24-1
CDR3: CATSDPLAGVYNEQFF
DNA: TGTGCCACCAGTGACCCCCTAGCGGGGGTATACAATGAGCAGTTCTTC

size: few
J: TRBJ2-7
D: TRBD1
V: TRBV20-1
CDR3: CSARGYRGTPYEQYF
DNA: TGCAGTGCTAGGGGCTACAGGGGGACACCCTACGAGCAGTACTTC

size: once
J: TRBJ2-7
D: TRBD2
V: TRBV20-1
CDR3: CSTSGSLAGAYEQYF
DNA: TGCAGTACTAGTGGGTCGTTAGCGGGAGCCTACGAGCAGTACTTC

size: .
J: TRBJ1-2
D: .
V: TRBV12-3/TRBV12-4
CDR3: CAGSLGLGSNYGYTF
DNA: TGTGCCGGCAGTTTGGGGTTGGGCAGCAACTATGGCTACACCTTC

size: .
J: TRBJ1-5
D: .
V: TRBV20-1
CDR3: CSAGGGTSNQPQHF
DNA: TGCAGTGCCGGGGGGGGGACCAGCAATCAGCCCCAGCATTTT

size: .
J: TRBJ2-3
D: TRBD2
V: TRBV20-1
CDR3: CSARLASTDTQYF
DNA: TGCAGTGCCAGACTAGCTTCCACAGATACGCAGTATTTT

size: many
J: TRBJ2-7
D: .
V: TRBV10-2
CDR3: CASSETKGTDEQYF
DNA: TGCGCCAGCAGTGAGACGAAGGGAACCGACGAGCAGTACTTC

size: few
J: TRBJ1-2
D: .
V: TRBV25-1
CDR3: CASSEGGAYGYTF
DNA: TGTGCCAGCAGTGAGGGGGGAGCCTATGGCTACACCTTC

size: few
J: TRBJ2-1
D: .
V: TRBV12-3/TRBV12-4
CDR3: CASSLRQINYNEQFF
DNA: TGTGCCAGCAGTTTGAGACAGATTAACTACAATGAGCAGTTCTTC

size: .
J: TRBJ2-5
D: TRBD1
V: TRBV3-1
CDR3: CASSPDRGQEAQYF
DNA: TGTGCCAGCAGCCCGGACAGGGGGCAAGAGGCCCAGTACTTC

size: .
J: TRBJ2-3
D: .
V: TRBV7-2
CDR3: CASRVDSLTDTQYF
DNA: TGTGCCAGCAGGGTCGATTCTCTGACAGATACGCAGTATTTT

size: few
J: TRBJ2-4
D: .
V: TRBV27
CDR3: CASSLGPGDIQYF
DNA: TGTGCCAGCAGTTTGGGCCCGGGGGACATTCAGTACTTC

size: .
J: TRBJ2-1
D: TRBD2
V: TRBV10-3
CDR3: CAISEFLAGVHNEQFF
DNA: TGTGCCATCAGTGAGTTCCTAGCGGGGGTCCACAATGAGCAGTTCTTC

size: many
J: TRBJ2-1
D: TRBD1
V: TRBV7-2
CDR3: CASSASGQGFNEQFF
DNA: TGTGCCAGCAGCGCGTCGGGACAGGGTTTCAATGAGCAGTTCTTC

size: few
J: TRBJ2-1
D: TRBD2
V: TRBV7-9
CDR3: CASSFGLAGGPYNEQFF
DNA: TGTGCCAGCAGCTTCGGACTAGCGGGGGGTCCGTACAATGAGCAGTTCTTC

size: few
J: TRBJ2-7
D: TRBD1
V: TRBV29-1
CDR3: CSVEEGTVNEQYF
DNA: TGCAGCGTTGAAGAAGGGACAGTGAACGAGCAGTACTTC

size: .
J: TRBJ2-7
D: .
V: TRBV10-3
CDR3: CAISEAGSRAYEQYF
DNA: TGTGCCATCAGTGAGGCCGGGAGCAGGGCCTACGAGCAGTACTTC

size: few
J: TRBJ2-1
D: TRBD2
V: TRBV20-1
CDR3: CSALPLTSGRNEQFF
DNA: TGCAGTGCTCTCCCTTTAACTAGCGGGAGGAATGAGCAGTTCTTC

size: few
J: TRBJ2-7
D: .
V: TRBV10-3
CDR3: CAIRDSYYEQYF
DNA: TGTGCCATCAGGGATAGCTACTACGAGCAGTACTTC

size: .
J: TRBJ2-4
D: .
V: TRBV5-1
CDR3: CASSLGNRELAKNIQYF
DNA: TGCGCCAGCAGCTTGGGGAACCGTGAGCTAGCCAAAAACATTCAGTACTTC

size: .
J: TRBJ1-5
D: .
V: TRBV21-1
CDR3: CASSTQGTVCTLYCNQPQHF
DNA: TGTGCCAGCAGCACACAAGGGACAGTCTGTACCCTTTACTGTAATCAGCCCCAGCATTTT

size: many
J: TRBJ2-7
D: .
V: TRBV29-1
CDR3: CSVFPVVGEQYF
DNA: TGCAGCGTTTTCCCTGTGGTAGGCGAGCAGTACTTC

size: few
J: TRBJ2-6
D: .
V: TRBV7-8
CDR3: CASSVRSGANVLTF
DNA: TGTGCCAGCAGCGTACGGTCGGGGGCCAACGTCCTGACTTTC

size: few
J: TRBJ2-7
D: .
V: TRBV10-3
CDR3: CAIRPEGRTYEQYF
DNA: TGTGCCATCAGGCCGGAGGGCCGGACCTACGAGCAGTACTTC

size: .
J: TRBJ2-7
D: TRBD2
V: TRBV13
CDR3: CASSSRTSVGGEQYF
DNA: TGTGCCAGCAGCTCTAGGACTAGCGTCGGCGGCGAGCAGTACTTC

size: once
J: TRBJ2-7
D: .
V: TRBV28
CDR3: CASSSGLPSEQYF
DNA: TGTGCCAGCAGTTCGGGACTTCCGAGCGAGCAGTACTTC

size: .
J: TRBJ1-1
D: .
V: TRBV28
CDR3: CASSRQELNTEAFF
DNA: TGTGCCAGCAGTCGACAGGAGCTTAATACTGAAGCTTTCTTT

size: .
J: TRBJ2-1
D: .
V: TRBV4-1
CDR3: CASSQVAGGNEQFF
DNA: TGCGCCAGCAGCCAAGTCGCTGGGGGCAATGAGCAGTTCTTC

size: .
J: TRBJ2-3
D: .
V: TRBV5-1
CDR3: CASSLPTAVLSTDTQYF
DNA: TGCGCCAGCAGCTTACCCACGGCGGTGTTGAGCACAGATACGCAGTATTTT

size: .
J: TRBJ1-5
D: .
V: TRBV6-6
CDR3: CASRSPRDTTRHQPQHF
DNA: TGTGCCAGCAGGTCCCCCAGGGACACAACAAGACATCAGCCCCAGCATTTT

size: .
J: TRBJ2-7
D: .
V: TRBV15
CDR3: CATTVGRAGSHEQYF
DNA: TGTGCCACCACCGTGGGTAGGGCAGGGTCCCACGAGCAGTACTTC

size: once
J: TRBJ2-7
D: .
V: TRBV27
CDR3: CTSSPGRGEQYF
DNA: TGTACCAGCAGTCCCGGCAGGGGCGAGCAGTACTTC

size: many
J: TRBJ2-3
D: .
V: TRBV20-1
CDR3: CSARQADTQYF
DNA: TGCAGTGCTAGACAGGCAGATACGCAGTATTTT

size: few
J: TRBJ1-6
D: .
V: TRBV6-5
CDR3: CASSYAASSYNSPLHF
DNA: TGTGCCAGCAGTTACGCGGCGAGCTCCTATAATTCACCCCTCCACTTT

size: .
J: TRBJ2-1
D: TRBD1
V: TRBV7-8
CDR3: CASSIRDRGIYNEQFF
DNA: TGTGCCAGCAGCATCCGAGACAGGGGGATCTACAATGAGCAGTTCTTC

size: few
J: TRBJ2-6
D: .
V: TRBV12-3/TRBV12-4
CDR3: CASSFKSVSGANVLTF
DNA: TGTGCCAGCAGTTTTAAATCGGTCTCTGGGGCCAACGTCCTGACTTTC

size: .
J: TRBJ2-7
D: .
V: TRBV20-1
CDR3: CSARAVYEQYF
DNA: TGCAGTGCTCGGGCCGTCTACGAGCAGTACTTC

size: few
J: TRBJ2-7
D: TRBD1
V: TRBV15
CDR3: CATSRRDRVYEQYF
DNA: TGTGCCACCAGCAGAAGGGACAGGGTATACGAGCAGTACTTC

size: many
J: TRBJ1-2
D: .
V: TRBV29-1
CDR3: CSVDVPRYGYTF
DNA: TGCAGCGTTGACGTTCCGCGCTATGGCTACACCTTC

size: once
J: TRBJ1-4
D: TRBD1
V: TRBV7-9
CDR3: CASSTGDPTNEKRFF
DNA: TGTGCCAGCAGCACAGGGGACCCAACTAATGAAAAACGGTTTTTT

size: .
J: TRBJ2-7
D: TRBD1
V: TRBV11-2
CDR3: CASSQQRQGSGEQYF
DNA: TGTGCCAGCAGCCAACAGCGACAGGGCTCGGGCGAGCAGTACTTC

size: .
J: TRBJ2-5
D: .
V: TRBV12-3/TRBV12-4
CDR3: CASSPPISVFTISPETQYF
DNA: TGTGCCAGCAGTCCTCCTATTAGCGTCTTTACGATCAGCCCAGAGACCCAGTACTTC

size: .
J: TRBJ2-5
D: .
V: TRBV29-1
CDR3: CSVFEEETQYF
DNA: TGCAGCGTTTTTGAGGAAGAGACCCAGTACTTC

size: .
J: TRBJ1-1
D: .
V: TRBV18
CDR3: CASSGSSGESEAFF
DNA: TGTGCCAGCTCAGGGTCGTCAGGGGAATCTGAAGCTTTCTTT

size: .
J: TRBJ2-7
D: .
V: TRBV5-1
CDR3: CASRYEVSYEQYF
DNA: TGCGCCAGCAGATATGAGGTATCCTACGAGCAGTACTTC

size: many
J: TRBJ2-7
D: TRBD1
V: TRBV20-1
CDR3: CSAGETGPPSEQYF
DNA: TGCAGTGCTGGAGAGACAGGGCCCCCATCAGAGCAGTACTTC

size: few
J: TRBJ2-2
D: .
V: TRBV5-1
CDR3: CASSSNWGTGELFF
DNA: TGCGCCAGCAGTTCGAACTGGGGCACCGGGGAGCTGTTTTTT

size: once
J: TRBJ2-7
D: .
V: TRBV13
CDR3: CASSLGLMGGAYEQYF
DNA: TGTGCCAGCAGCTTAGGCCTAATGGGCGGAGCCTACGAGCAGTACTTC

size: .
J: TRBJ1-2
D: .
V: TRBV7-2
CDR3: CASSQQGFGYTF
DNA: TGTGCCAGCAGCCAGCAGGGTTTTGGCTACACCTTC

size: .
J: TRBJ2-2
D: .
V: TRBV6-2/TRBV6-3
CDR3: CASSYGRTNTGELFF
DNA: TGTGCCAGCAGTTACGGGCGGACGAACACCGGGGAGCTGTTTTTT

size: few
J: TRBJ1-5
D: .
V: TRBV28
CDR3: CASRSRGLHNQPQHF
DNA: TGTGCCAGCAGGTCCAGGGGCCTTCACAATCAGCCCCAGCATTTT

size: .
J: TRBJ2-5
D: TRBD1
V: TRBV5-1
CDR3: CASSTSTGVIGETQYF
DNA: TGCGCCAGCAGCACCTCGACAGGGGTAATCGGGGAGACCCAGTACTTC

size: .
J: TRBJ1-4
D: .
V: TRBV28
CDR3: CASSLVRVGEKLFF
DNA: TGTGCCAGCAGCCTGGTCCGGGTAGGGGAAAAACTGTTTTTT